The entry below describes one T cell receptor beta chain. Its specificity is unknown. V was pared by 4 bases and J by 4 bases, with 8 bases between. Looked up from germline, CDR1 is PRHDT and CDR2 is FYEKMQ (reference sequence). The length of the CDR3 is 13 residues. These data originate in a study of T cell responses to AZD1222 COVID-19 vaccine. Broader study findings: A rise in Spike-specific TCR breadth and depth followed two AZD1222 doses. Only a handful of people who got AZD1222 tested seropositive at baseline. Dominant at 160-218 and 743-854, vaccine-associated CD4 TCRs also spanned spike.

Using immunoSEQ multiplex PCR, the repertoire was profiled, and TCRdb retains in-frame clones only, with some absent. The data hold more than 75,000 clones, with 85% to 95% observed a single time. The sequencing here drew on peripheral blood, taken 28 days after the second AZD1222 dose. The sequence was obtained from an adult who received the AZD1222 COVID-19 vaccine. This chain uses TRBV13 with TRBJ1-3, with D maybe TRBD1 (5 bases). CDR3 DNA: TGTGCCAGCAGCTCCGGGGGAGGAAACACCATATATTTT. This gives the protein CASSSGGGNTIYF.